The entry below gives a single TCR beta chain sequence along with its context. As handled by the study authors: It was from reference gene primer amplification that nucleated cell counts were estimated. Clones were sequenced by immunoSEQ multiplex PCR, and TCRdb holds only the in-frame ones, with some missing. V, J and clone size derive from that table, while D and trimming were established from the DNA sequence. The sample carries 390,000 or so clones, nearly 90% recorded once. The CDR3 length is 17 residues. CDR1 is LGHNA and CDR2 is YSLEER in the germline V gene. V was clipped by 0 bases and J by 0 bases, with 15 bases between them. These data originate in a study of blood T cell repertoires in COVID-19. Study information: Donors in the United States, Italy and Spain gave samples during acute or convalescent COVID-19. Nucleic acid was either cDNA or gDNA, and it came from T cells, B-cell-depleted T cells, or PBMCs.

The V gene is TRBV4-3, the J gene TRBJ2-7, with a possible D match to TRBD1 (5 bases). The clonotype was recovered from a young man with active or convalescent COVID-19. Sequencing input: peripheral blood. The DNA of the CDR3 is TGCGCCAGCAGCCAAGATATCAACAGGCTAAGCTCCTACGAGCAGTACTTC. It specifies CASSQDINRLSSYEQYF.